Below, one T cell receptor (beta chain) is given with its context. The antigen is not known. CDR3 length equals 18 residues. CDR1 is MNHEY and CDR2 is SMNVEV in the germline V gene (reference sequence). Deletions cut 1 base from V and 2 bases from J, with 18 bases between. This specimen belongs to a study of a mutant IDH1 vaccine in newly diagnosed glioma. Study information: Once 4-6 weeks had passed after radiotherapy alone, vaccination started, or it started with temozolomide cycles.

Study-wide findings and caveats: Pseudoprogression showed no apparent link to changes in top peripheral T cell clonotypes.

Libraries were prepared by immunoSEQ multiplex PCR; TCRdb keeps only in-frame clonotypes and omits some of them. Here the sample spans just over 80,000 clones, roughly 85% being singletons. The time point is: week 23, last vaccination. Doses consisted of 300 ug of mutant IDH1 20-mer peptide each, paired with topical imiquimod. Material: PBMCs, obtained from a glioma patient whose treatment included an IDH1 peptide vaccine. The chain employs TRBV27 and TRBJ1-5; D perhaps matches TRBD1 (6 bases). The TCR originated in a man aged 25 to 40 with glioma. Some clones in this sample may be carry-over from other donors' samples. CDR3 loop: CASSLCRTGLSCNQPQHF. The CDR3 nucleotides are TGTGCCAGCAGTTTATGTCGCACAGGGTTGTCGTGCAATCAGCCCCAGCATTTT.